This T cell receptor (beta chain) comes out of a study of patients and donors after allogeneic stem cell transplantation (dated by TCRdb to 2020 to 2021). The CDR3 contains 15 residues, cysteine and phenylalanine counted. Here the CDR3 DNA is all that survives: 45 bases in frame from base 1. V gives up 2 bases and J gives up 0 bases, and the segment between their germline ends measures 10 bases. Per the germline V gene, LGHNA is the CDR1 and YSLEER is the CDR2. This clonotype was picked up a small number of times. Its antigen is unknown. The record has no base qualities; no much larger clone is one base away. Library preparation used RT-PCR. The sequencing machine was a NextSeq 550. The public reads were run again by TCRdb, first through fastp at Q25 and then through MiXCR, and only productive beta chains were kept. CDR3 protein duplicates are merged, each entry listing the most common genes and DNA. Present in this sample are around 150,000 distinct CDR3 sequences, approximately 30% of which were seen just once. The ten largest clones capture 3.2% of the sample.

Recombination linked TRBV4-3 to TRBJ2-5; TRBD2 might be the D gene, on 5 matching bases. The sequence came from a human donor who was either an allogeneic HSCT recipient or a stem cell or donor lymphocyte infusion donor (not recorded which). It is not recorded whose cells these are; they may come from a transplant donor. The source material was blood, either unsorted or a sorted T cell fraction (not recorded which). The CDR3: CASSQSPADQETQYF. The nucleotides read TGCGCCAGCAGCCAATCCCCAGCGGACCAAGAGACCCAGTACTTC.